This T cell receptor (beta chain) appears in the sequencing data of a study of blood T cell repertoires in COVID-19. The method was immunoSEQ multiplex PCR; TCRdb's version includes in-frame clones alone and lacks a portion of them. The sample lists under 200,000 clones; approximately 87% were seen once. Germline assignment: CDR1 MNHNS and CDR2 SASEGT. The CDR3 loop spans 12 amino acids. V was cut by 3 bases and J by 8 bases, with 10 bases left in between. The clonotype was recovered from a woman in her sixties or seventies with COVID-19, enrolled during active disease. The sample consisted of peripheral blood. The chain recombines TRBV6-1 with TRBJ1-2; D is undetermined. CDR3 nucleotide sequence: TGTGCCAGCAGTGAGGGCGGGTTGGGCTACACCTTC. This gives the protein CASSEGGLGYTF.